Here is one T cell receptor beta chain with its context. No antigen is known for it. This sample is part of a study of neoadjuvant anti-PD-1 for oral cavity cancer. Study-wide points: Higher pretreatment Treg/Th17 ratios tracked higher pretreatment blood clonality. PBMC Gini-index clonality exceeded responders' in non-responders post-nivolumab.

Blood cells were analyzed directly, without culture or expansion. TCRdb keeps only in-frame clones here, not all; method: immunoSEQ multiplex PCR. The data show 80,000 to 95,000 clones, around 80% seen once. V lost 4 bases and J lost 3; bases outside the gene matches: 7. Germline V gene data show CDR1 as SGHRS and CDR2 as YFSETQ. The CDR3 sequence is 15 residues long. The TCR sequence derives from a person aged 35 to 85 with oral cavity squamous cell carcinoma. This chain joins TRBV5-1 and TRBJ2-1; TRBD1 agrees at 7 bases. The source material was PBMCs, sampled before nivolumab (anti-PD-1) treatment. CDR3 bases: TGCGCCAGCAGCCCACAGGGGTGGGACTACAATGAGCAGTTCTTC. Its protein product is CASSPQGWDYNEQFF.